This T cell receptor (beta chain) was documented in a study of cytomegalovirus exposure and HLA in healthy donors. General observations from the study: Presence/absence analyses treated sequencing depth as roughly uniform across donors.

Comment on this clone: The target antigen is unknown.

This PCR relied on a set of 60 Vbeta primers and 13 Jbeta primers. The table came from immunoSEQ multiplex PCR; TCRdb's copy has only in-frame clones and leaves some out. The top ten clones hold 3% to 3.5% of a sample with about 140,000 clones, about 75% of them seen once. Germline loops: CDR1 MDHEN, CDR2 SYDVKM. The CDR3 has 16 amino acids. The J segment lost 2 bases and the V segment lost 5 bases, leaving 11 bases of the junction unmatched. Material: PBMCs. The chain recombines TRBV28 with TRBJ1-2; 7 bases are shared with TRBD1. This TCR derives from a middle-aged man in good health and CMV-seronegative. CDR3 DNA: TGTGCCAGCAGTCAACCTCCGGGACAGAGGAACTATGGCTACACCTTC. As protein: CASSQPPGQRNYGYTF.